The 32 T cell receptor beta chains in this list originate from one sample, sequenced in a study of beta chain features in type 1 diabetes. Expressed TCRB transcripts were sequenced after all isolated RNA was converted to cDNA. Measured with immunoSEQ multiplex PCR; TCRdb has only the in-frame clones, and not every one. The table lists 120,000 to 150,000 clones, 9% to 10% of them singletons, with 0.5% to 0.65% in the top ten. The specimen was central memory CD4+ T cells from blood. These receptors all come from a woman between 40 and 55 years old in good health.

V is TRBV19 and J is TRBJ2-4; 12 nucleotides line up with TRBD2. V lost 5 bases to trimming and J lost 0 bases; unmatched junction nucleotides: 5. The CDR3 has 17 residues. The germline gives CDR1 LNHDA, CDR2 SQIVND (reference sequence). CDR3 bases: TGTGCCAGTAGTTCGACTAGCGGGGGAATAGCCAAAAACATTCAGTACTTC. Translating gives CASSSTSGGIAKNIQYF. Full variable domain (rest looked up from reference TRBV19 and TRBJ2-4): DGGITQSPKYLFRKEGQNVTLSCEQNLNHDAMYWYRQDPGQGLRLIYYSQIVNDFQKGDIAEGYSVSREKKESFPLTVTSAQKNPTAFYLCASSSTSGGIAKNIQYFGAGTRLSVL.

The genes are TRBV7-2 and TRBJ2-3; D is perhaps TRBD1 (5 bases). The V end was cut by 1 base, the J end by 7 bases, with 6 bases between. CDR3 length: 12 amino acids. Per the germline V gene, CDR1 is SGHTA and CDR2 is FQGNSA. The CDR3 sequence: CASSLEGYTQYF. CDR3 nucleotides: TGTGCCAGCAGCTTAGAGGGGTATACGCAGTATTTT.

This clone was counted only a few times. The rearrangement uses TRBV6-5 and TRBJ2-2; 10 bases line up with TRBD1. The germline V gene has CDR1 MNHEY and CDR2 SVGAGI. V lost 5 bases and J lost 7; bases outside the gene matches: 4. The CDR3 runs 14 residues. The CDR3 loop is CASSADRGFGELFF. Here the CDR3 DNA reads TGTGCCAGCAGTGCGGACAGGGGGTTCGGGGAGCTGTTTTTT.

This clone has more than one count but fewer than ten. The chain carries TRBV5-4 and TRBJ2-2; tentatively, D is TRBD2 (6 bases). Trimming shortened V by 4 bases and J by 1 base, and 20 bases separated the two germline ends. From germline, CDR1 is SGHNT and CDR2 YYREEE (reference sequence). This CDR3 contains 18 residues. The CDR3 DNA sequence: TGTGCCAGCAGCCCCGGGATTGGGGGGAGGCGGAACACCGGGGAGCTGTTTTTT. It encodes CASSPGIGGRRNTGELFF.

This chain links TRBV7-8 with TRBJ2-7; 11 bases map to TRBD1. Per the germline V gene, CDR1 is SGHVS and CDR2 is FQNEAQ. V lost 4 bases to trimming and J lost 4 bases; unmatched junction nucleotides: 9. This CDR3 has 16 amino acids. The CDR3 DNA reads as TGTGCCAGCAGCTCTAGTAGGGACAGGGGGGCGTACGAGCAGTACTTC. Protein: CASSSSRDRGAYEQYF.

This clone has more than one count but fewer than ten. The rearrangement links TRBV14 to TRBJ1-6, with D perhaps TRBD1 (6 bases). This CDR3 spans 15 amino acids. Trimming shortened V by 3 bases and J by 7 bases, and 13 bases separated the two germline ends. CDR1 is SGHDN, CDR2 FVKESK, per germline. CDR3 protein: CASSQRGPQNSPLHF. The CDR3, as DNA: TGTGCCAGCAGCCAGCGGGGGCCTCAAAATTCACCCCTCCACTTT.

Comments on this clone: The same CDR3 arises from other DNA sequences in this sample as well. The V call is TRBV9, the J call TRBJ1-1; no definite D call. V shed 0 bases and J shed 0 bases, with 3 bases lying between them. Germline CDR1 is SGDLS and CDR2 is YYNGEE. The CDR3 spans 13 residues. For the CDR3, the DNA is TGTGCCAGCAGCGTAGCGGTGAACACTGAAGCTTTCTTT. It translates to CASSVAVNTEAFF.

Only a few counts were recorded for this clone. This chain links TRBV18 with TRBJ1-1; D is ambiguous. The CDR3 has 15 amino acids. Trimming took off 5 bases at V and 2 bases at J, with 15 bases between the two ends. Per the germline V gene, CDR1 is KGHSH and CDR2 is LQKENI. This chain's CDR3 is CASSWRASFNTEAFF. CDR3 DNA: TGTGCCAGCTCATGGAGGGCCTCCTTTAACACTGAAGCTTTCTTT. Using reference TRBV18 and TRBJ1-1 for the parts outside the CDR3, the full variable domain is NAGVMQNPRHLVRRRGQEARLRCSPMKGHSHVYWYRQLPEEGLKFMVYLQKENIIDESGMPKERFSAEFPKEGPSILRIQQVVRGDSAAYFCASSWRASFNTEAFFGQGTRLTVV.

This clone was seen more than once but under ten times. The chain joins TRBV7-9 to TRBJ2-3; D is perhaps TRBD1 (7 bases). V was clipped by 5 bases and J by 8 bases, with 17 bases between them. The germline CDR1 and CDR2 sequences are SEHNR and FQNEAQ (reference sequence). The CDR3 extends over 14 amino acids. CDR3 loop: CASSPGGGGGTQYF. The CDR3 DNA is TGTGCCAGCAGCCCCGGCGGAGGGGGCGGTACGCAGTATTTT.

This chain uses TRBV5-1 with TRBJ2-7; 7 bases are a match to TRBD1. The CDR3 covers 12 residues. Germline loops: CDR1 SGHRS, CDR2 YFSETQ. V gave up 4 bases and J gave up 6 bases; unmatched junction bases: 4. The CDR3 DNA reads TGCGCCAGCAGCCCGACAGGGAGCGAGCAGTACTTC. This sequence encodes CASSPTGSEQYF.

The chain couples TRBV9 to TRBJ1-1, with D maybe TRBD1 (6 bases). The V gene lost 3 bases and the J gene lost 7 bases, with 13 bases spanning the gap. Germline V gene data show CDR1 as SGDLS and CDR2 as YYNGEE. The CDR3 length is 13 residues. The CDR3: CASSGQGWGEAFF. The DNA of the CDR3 is TGTGCCAGCAGCGGTCAGGGGTGGGGTGAAGCTTTCTTT. The whole variable domain, filled in from reference TRBV9 and TRBJ1-1, reads DSGVTQTPKHLITATGQRVTLRCSPRSGDLSVYWYQQSLDQGLQFLIQYYNGEERAKGNILERFSAQQFPDLHSELNLSSLELGDSALYFCASSGQGWGEAFFGQGTRLTVV.

On this clone itself: The sample carries other DNA sequences with the same CDR3. The J gene is TRBJ1-1, the V gene TRBV18; TRBD1 is a possible D gene (5 bases). Deletions cut 6 bases from V and 1 base from J, with 9 bases between. Germline CDR1 reads KGHSH; CDR2 reads LQKENI. The CDR3 spans 13 residues. CDR3 loop: CASSRGENTEAFF. CDR3 coding DNA: TGTGCCAGCTCCCGGGGGGAGAACACTGAAGCTTTCTTT.

This clone was picked up a small number of times. The chain is built from TRBV4-2 and TRBJ1-6; D gene unclear. The CDR3 covers 17 residues. V gave up 0 bases and J gave up 0 bases, with 9 bases separating them. CDR1 and CDR2 from the germline V gene are LGHNA and YNFKEQ. The CDR3 DNA reads TGTGCCAGCAGCCAAGATTTCCCCAGCTCCTATAATTCACCCCTCCACTTT. Translated: CASSQDFPSSYNSPLHF.

This sequence joins TRBV7-2 and TRBJ1-2, with 9 bases fitting TRBD1. This CDR3 has 14 amino acids. V dropped 2 bases and J dropped 8; count of bases not matched to a gene: 6. Germline CDR1 and CDR2: SGHTA and FQGNSA. Here the CDR3 DNA reads TGTGCCAGCAGCTTAACGGACAGGGGCGTCGGCTACACCTTC. As protein: CASSLTDRGVGYTF.

The sample holds a few counts of this clone. J is TRBJ2-2 and V is TRBV21-1; TRBD2 reflects the table's D call only, with no check against the DNA. TRBV21-1 is designated a pseudogene. The CDR3 runs 15 residues. DNA for the CDR3: TGTGCCAGCACCCCCTCCTGGGGGGGCACCGGGGAGCTGTTTTTT. As protein: CASTPSWGGTGELFF.

This clone was detected only a few times. This chain joins TRBV19 and TRBJ1-5; possible D gene TRBD1, 5 bases. CDR1 is LNHDA, CDR2 SQIVND, per germline (reference sequence). V lost 7 bases, J lost 5 bases, and 12 bases lay in between. CDR3 size: 13 residues. The CDR3 DNA follows: TGTGCCAGTACAGACAGTCAGGATCAGCCCCAGCATTTT. This sequence encodes CASTDSQDQPQHF.

The sample holds a few counts of this clone. The CDR3 region is CASSKTGTAQEQYF. The CDR3 DNA follows: TGTGCCAGCAGCAAAACCGGGACAGCTCAGGAGCAGTACTTC. The chain couples TRBV5-4 to TRBJ2-5; 7 nucleotides line up with TRBD1. The length of the CDR3 is 14 residues. The trim removed 4 bases at V and 11 bases at J, leaving 14 bases unmatched. Per germline, CDR1 SGHNT and CDR2 YYREEE (reference sequence).

The chain carries TRBV5-8 and TRBJ2-1, with 14 positions matching TRBD2. The germline V gene has CDR1 SGHTS and CDR2 YDEGEE. This CDR3 contains 15 residues. The V gene end was trimmed by 0 bases and the J gene end by 8 bases; junction bases not matched to a gene: 1. The CDR3 DNA sequence: TGTGCCAGCAGCTTGGGACTAGCGGGGGGGCATGAGCAGTTCTTC. Translation gives CASSLGLAGGHEQFF.

The chain uses TRBV7-8 and TRBJ2-7, with TRBD1 as a possible D gene (6 bases). V was pared by 3 bases and J by 5 bases, with 11 bases between. The CDR3 is made up of 13 amino acids. Germline CDR1 SGHVS, CDR2 FQNEAQ. CDR3 amino acids: CASSFTRGNEQYF. DNA of the CDR3: TGTGCCAGCAGCTTCACCAGGGGCAACGAGCAGTACTTC.

There are a few counts of this clone. V gene TRBV27 combines with J gene TRBJ2-1; 14 nucleotides agree with TRBD2. The ends lost 5 bases at V and 4 bases at J; junction bases unmatched: 4. CDR3 length: 16 amino acids. Per germline, CDR1 MNHEY and CDR2 SMNVEV (reference sequence). DNA for the CDR3: TGTGCCAGCAGTGCCAGACTAGCGGGGGGGTACAATGAGCAGTTCTTC. Protein sequence: CASSARLAGGYNEQFF.

This rearrangement joins TRBV19 to TRBJ1-6, with TRBD1 as a possible D gene (5 bases). Germline CDR1 LNHDA, CDR2 SQIVND (reference sequence). The CDR3 has 18 residues. V lost 0 bases and J lost 1, with 13 bases in between. CDR3 sequence: CASSIDYPRGSYNSPLHF. The CDR3 nucleotides read TGTGCCAGTAGTATAGACTATCCACGGGGGTCCTATAATTCACCCCTCCACTTT.

V and J are TRBV7-9 and TRBJ1-3, with 7 nucleotides matching TRBD1. The CDR3 has 17 amino acids. Germline values: CDR1 SEHNR, CDR2 FQNEAQ (reference sequence). V was pared by 0 bases and J by 0 bases, with 5 bases of the junction left unmatched. This chain's CDR3 is CASSLATGPNSGNTIYF. DNA of the CDR3: TGTGCCAGCAGCTTAGCGACAGGGCCGAACTCTGGAAACACCATATATTTT.

The chain combines TRBV5-1 with TRBJ2-5, with D possibly matching TRBD1 (6 bases). Germline CDR1 reads SGHRS; CDR2 reads YFSETQ. This CDR3 is 14 amino acids long. V was shortened by 5 bases and J by 5 bases, with 16 bases between the two germline ends. The CDR3 spells CASSLSGVRETQYF. The CDR3 DNA reads TGCGCCAGCAGTCTATCAGGGGTAAGGGAGACCCAGTACTTC.

This clone has more than one count but fewer than ten. V is TRBV10-3 and J is TRBJ1-2, with 12 positions matching TRBD1. This CDR3 has 18 residues. From germline, CDR1 is ENHRY and CDR2 SYGVKD. The junction had 16 bases not matched to a gene; V was cut back by 5 bases and J by 6 bases. CDR3 coding DNA: TGTGCCATCAGTTTGAATCCCGGGACAGGGGGCTCCGCGGATGGCTACACCTTC. Encoded protein: CAISLNPGTGGSADGYTF.

This sequence joins TRBV27 and TRBJ1-3; maybe TRBD1 (5 bases). V was cut by 5 bases and J by 0 bases, with 20 bases left in between. CDR1 MNHEY and CDR2 SMNVEV come from the germline V gene (reference sequence). The CDR3 is 18 amino acids. The chain's CDR3 is CASSPAAWGTLSGNTIYF. In DNA form, the CDR3 reads TGTGCCAGCAGTCCGGCTGCTTGGGGGACTCTCTCTGGAAACACCATATATTTT.

This clone was seen a few times. The rearrangement links TRBV7-2 to TRBJ2-5; 10 bases agree with TRBD1. Germline V gene sequence: CDR1 SGHTA, CDR2 FQGNSA. The J segment lost 5 bases and the V segment lost 4 bases, leaving 4 bases of the junction unmatched. This CDR3 is built from 14 residues. DNA of the CDR3: TGTGCCAGCAGCTCGGGACAGGGGTGCGAGACCCAGTACTTC. Residues: CASSSGQGCETQYF.

The chain is built from TRBV12-5 and TRBJ1-2, with D uncertain. The V end was cut by 6 bases, the J end by 5 bases, with 7 bases between. The CDR3 sequence is 11 residues long. In germline, CDR1 is LGHNT, CDR2 FRNRAP. The DNA for the CDR3 is TGTGCTAGTGGCCTAAATTATGGCTACACCTTC. This translates into CASGLNYGYTF. Variable domain in full (rest from reference TRBV12-5 and TRBJ1-2): DARVTQTPRHKVTEMGQEVTMRCQPILGHNTVFWYRQTMMQGLELLAYFRNRAPLDDSGMPKDRFSAEMPDATLATLKIQPSEPRDSAVYFCASGLNYGYTFGSGTRLTVV.

The gene calls are TRBV7-2 and TRBJ2-7, with D hard to call. Germline CDR1 SGHTA, CDR2 FQGNSA. The CDR3 is made up of 12 amino acids. V was cut by 4 bases and J by 6 bases, with 10 bases left in between. CDR3 coding DNA: TGTGCCAGCAGCTACCAGCGCCGCGAGCAGTACTTC. It encodes CASSYQRREQYF.

The table lists this clone with a few counts. The rearrangement links TRBV19 to TRBJ2-7; TRBD1 matches 8 bases. After removal of 4 bases from V and 4 bases from J, the junction contained 6 bases not matched to a gene. This CDR3 contains 14 residues. Germline loops: CDR1 LNHDA, CDR2 SQIVND (reference sequence). This CDR3 is CASSTQGAMYEQYF. CDR3 DNA: TGTGCCAGTAGTACCCAGGGGGCGATGTACGAGCAGTACTTC.

The V call is TRBV6-5, the J call TRBJ1-1; TRBD1 might be the D (5 bases). This CDR3 is 16 amino acids long. V gave up 0 bases and J gave up 3 bases, with 14 bases separating them. The V gene's germline CDR1 is MNHEY and CDR2 SVGAGI. CDR3 coding DNA: TGTGCCAGCAGTTACTCCGGAGGGGCGGTGGACACTGAAGCTTTCTTT. Translated, it gives CASSYSGGAVDTEAFF.

This chain joins TRBV19 and TRBJ2-6; 8 positions agree with TRBD1. This CDR3 spans 15 amino acids. Germline V gene data show CDR1 as LNHDA and CDR2 as SQIVND (reference sequence). V was clipped by 7 bases and J by 1 base; unmatched bases: 3. CDR3 protein: CASTHRGSGANVLTF. CDR3 in DNA: TGTGCCAGTACCCACAGGGGGTCTGGGGCCAACGTCCTGACTTTC.

This clone was seen more than once but under ten times. The V call is TRBV19, the J call TRBJ2-6; tentatively, D is TRBD1 (5 bases). V was pared by 3 bases and J by 0 bases, with 18 bases between. CDR1 is LNHDA and CDR2 is SQIVND in the germline V gene (reference sequence). This CDR3 contains 19 residues. The CDR3: CASSILGHHLSSGANVLTF. For the CDR3, the DNA is TGTGCCAGTAGTATTCTCGGACATCATCTTAGCTCTGGGGCCAACGTCCTGACTTTC.